This entry lists 9 T cell receptor beta chains sequenced from one sample in a study of regulatory T cells in long-lasting Graves disease. According to the study, TCR beta libraries were built with iRepertoire HTBI primers and CDR3-region Arm-PCR. TCRdb fed the multiplex PCR reads into MiXCR, producing one record per CDR3 protein. The sample yields a few hundred thousand distinct CDR3 sequences, less than 30% seen once. Time point reported: persistent/refractory GD, antithyroid drugs over 5 years with positive TRAb. Researchers made the TCR library from RNA that was extracted from PBMCs. The sample consisted of peripheral blood mononuclear cells (PBMCs), taken when the disease was refractory, from a patient treated with antithyroid drugs. The receptors derive from a woman aged 40 to 50 with Graves disease.

Points on this clonotype: A much larger clone lies one base from this, so it may be a read error. The chain uses TRBV6-1 and TRBJ1-1; no reliable D call. The germline V gene encodes CDR1 MNHNS and CDR2 SASEGT. The CDR3 is 13 residues long. The CDR3 nucleotides are TGTGTCAGCAGTGAAGGACTGAACACTGAAGCTTTCTTT. It encodes CVSSEGLNTEAFF.

V and J are TRBV5-1 and TRBJ2-7; D not certain. The V end lost 0 bases, the J end lost 0 bases, and 7 bases lay between the germline ends. This CDR3 is built from 14 residues. Germline values: CDR1 SGHRS, CDR2 YFSETQ. CDR3 sequence reads: CASSLARSSYEQYF. The CDR3 DNA follows: TGCGCCAGCAGCTTGGCCAGAAGCTCCTACGAGCAGTACTTC.

The CDR3 spells CASKGLAITGELFF. The CDR3 bases are TGCGCCAGCAAGGGACTAGCGATCACCGGGGAGCTGTTTTTT. V gene TRBV5-1 combines with J gene TRBJ2-2; TRBD2 matches 10 bases. V dropped 6 bases and J dropped 4; count of bases not matched to a gene: 3. Per the germline V gene, CDR1 is SGHRS and CDR2 is YFSETQ. The CDR3 consists of 14 residues. Based on the CDR3 plus reference TRBV5-1 and TRBJ2-2, the full variable domain is KAGVTQTPRYLIKTRGQQVTLSCSPISGHRSVSWYQQTPGQGLQFLFEYFSETQRNKGNFPGRFSGRQFSNSRSEMNVSTLELGDSALYLCASKGLAITGELFFGEGSRLTVL.

This clonotype was observed at least ten times. The V gene is TRBV11-2, the J gene TRBJ1-6; D gene uncertain. CDR1 SGHAT and CDR2 FQNNGV come from the germline V gene. The length of the CDR3 is 12 residues. Trimming left V 5 bases short and J 10 bases short, with 9 bases between. CDR3 sequence reads: CASSLEGSPLHF. CDR3 coding DNA: TGTGCCAGCAGCCTCGAGGGATCACCCCTCCACTTT.

This clonotype was seen many times. V is TRBV24-1 and J is TRBJ2-5; TRBD2 agrees at 11 bases. This CDR3 is built from 15 residues. Germline V gene data show CDR1 as KGHDR and CDR2 as SFDVKD. The trim removed 6 bases at V and 1 base at J, leaving 3 bases unmatched. The CDR3 loop is CATSLAGGPQETQYF. The CDR3 DNA reads TGTGCCACCAGTCTAGCGGGAGGCCCCCAAGAGACCCAGTACTTC.

This clonotype was observed a few times. The V call is TRBV7-9, the J call TRBJ2-7; TRBD2 matches 9 bases. Unmatched junction bases numbered 13, after V lost 0 bases and J lost 4 bases. Germline CDR1 SEHNR, CDR2 FQNEAQ (reference sequence). This CDR3 is built from 18 residues. DNA of the CDR3: TGTGCCAGCAGCTTAGCGGACTTCGGGTTAGCGGGAGCTTACGAGCAGTACTTC. Amino acid sequence: CASSLADFGLAGAYEQYF.

Concerning this clonotype itself: The CDR3 ends on some other residue instead of the conserved phenylalanine or tryptophan, so this is likely a read error. The CDR3 region is CASTARGAVRNTGELFL. The CDR3 DNA is TGTGCCAGCACCGCCCGAGGGGCGGTTCGGAACACCGGGGAGCTGTTTCTT. V is TRBV2 and J is TRBJ2-2, with D possibly called TRBD1 or TRBD2 (5 bases each). Trimming took off 7 bases at V and 1 base at J, with 19 bases between the two ends. CDR1 SNHLY and CDR2 FYNNEI come from the germline V gene. The CDR3 is made up of 17 amino acids.

Ten or more counts support this clonotype. The gene calls are TRBV7-2 and TRBJ2-7; 8 positions agree with TRBD1. The CDR3 has 15 residues. In germline, CDR1 is SGHTA, CDR2 FQGNSA. V lost 4 bases and J lost 0; bases outside the gene matches: 5. The CDR3 sequence: CASSSGQGNSYEQYF. In DNA, the CDR3 is TGTGCCAGCAGCTCCGGACAGGGCAACTCCTACGAGCAGTACTTC.

This clonotype was recorded at least ten times. The chain recombines TRBV11-2 with TRBJ2-7; D possibly matches TRBD1 or TRBD2 (5 bases each). The CDR3 loop spans 17 amino acids. The germline V gene encodes CDR1 SGHAT and CDR2 FQNNGV. V was shortened by 0 bases and J by 2 bases, with 17 bases between the two germline ends. The CDR3 bases are TGTGCCAGCAGCTTAGATTGGGGGTACGGAGCCCCCTACGAGCAGTACTTC. This translates into CASSLDWGYGAPYEQYF. The variable domain in full, with the rest retrieved from reference TRBV11-2 and TRBJ2-7, is EAGVAQSPRYKIIEKRQSVAFWCNPISGHATLYWYQQILGQGPKLLIQFQNNGVVDDSQLPKDRFSAERLKGVDSTLKIQPAKLEDSAVYLCASSLDWGYGAPYEQYFGPGTRLTVT.